This T cell receptor beta chain was sequenced during a study of cytomegalovirus exposure and HLA in healthy donors. Study-level points and caveats: For most TCR sequences rarity was the rule, although some public TCRs occurred in many donors. Sequencing likely produced, as an artifact, a cluster of highly shared sequence variants.

Trimming left V 5 bases short and J 8 bases short, with 10 bases between. Germline values: CDR1 KGHSH, CDR2 LQKENI. This CDR3 contains 12 residues. Primers: 60 Vbeta forward and 13 Jbeta reverse. Assay: immunoSEQ multiplex PCR; the TCRdb copy retains only in-frame clones and omits some. This sample has 150,000 or so clones, with 81% found just once. Concerning this clone itself: The antigen is undetermined.

J is TRBJ2-1 and V is TRBV18; maybe TRBD1 (5 bases). This TCR was sampled from a man aged 50-60 years in good health and CMV-seropositive. Material for sequencing was PBMCs. CDR3 DNA sequence: TGTGCCAGCTCATCCAGGGCGGATGAGCAGTTCTTC. This gives the protein CASSSRADEQFF.